This T cell receptor (beta chain) was sequenced in a study of Graves' ophthalmopathy and Graves' hyperthyroidism. Overall study: Peripheral blood was collected at initial diagnosis, before any treatment.

At least ten counts were recorded for this clonotype. This CDR3 contains 12 residues. Germline V gene data show CDR1 as DFQATT and CDR2 as SNEGSKA (reference sequence). The V gene lost 5 bases and the J gene lost 6 bases, with 11 bases spanning the gap. RNA transcripts were the template, and TCR beta CDR3 regions were amplified from them. RT-PCR was first run with HTBI primers, then multiplex PCR in a second round. TCRdb called the multiplex PCR reads again in MiXCR, with one record for every CDR3 protein. The table shows over 450,000 distinct CDR3 sequences, with around an eighth occurring only once. Diagnoses were established from clinical symptoms, serum thyroxine, TRAb, thyroid ultrasound and orbital computed tomography. A 10 ml volume of fresh peripheral blood provided the PBMCs.

The chain joins TRBV20-1 to TRBJ2-1; D is perhaps TRBD2 (6 bases). Sequenced input: blood. The receptor comes from a woman in her thirties with Graves' ophthalmopathy. The CDR3 nucleotides read TGCAGTGCTGGGACTGTGCGCAATGAGCAGTTCTTC. Its protein product is CSAGTVRNEQFF.